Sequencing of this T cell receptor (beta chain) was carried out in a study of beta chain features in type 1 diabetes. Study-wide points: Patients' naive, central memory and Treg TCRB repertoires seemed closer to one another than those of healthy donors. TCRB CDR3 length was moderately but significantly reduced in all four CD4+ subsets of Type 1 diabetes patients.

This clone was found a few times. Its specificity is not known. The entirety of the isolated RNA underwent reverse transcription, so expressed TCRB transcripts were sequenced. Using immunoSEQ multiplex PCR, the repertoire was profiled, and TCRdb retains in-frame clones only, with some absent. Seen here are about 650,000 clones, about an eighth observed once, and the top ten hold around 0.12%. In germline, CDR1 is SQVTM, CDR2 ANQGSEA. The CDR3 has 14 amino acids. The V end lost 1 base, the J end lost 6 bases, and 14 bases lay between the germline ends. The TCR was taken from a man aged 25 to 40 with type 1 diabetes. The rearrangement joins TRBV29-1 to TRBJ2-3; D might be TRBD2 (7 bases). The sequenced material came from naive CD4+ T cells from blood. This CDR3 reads CSVEVGGGGDTQYF. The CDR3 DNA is TGCAGCGTTGAAGTAGGAGGGGGAGGGGATACGCAGTATTTT.